Listed here are 3 T cell receptor beta chains from one sample, sequenced in a study of vaccination effects on CD4 cells after COVID-19. Method: immunoSEQ multiplex PCR; TCRdb's copy keeps in-frame clones and lacks some. The sample yields more than 20,000 clones, about 75% seen once. After expansion with viral peptide pools in the ViraFEST assay, antigen-specific CD4+ T cells were sequenced. Researchers isolated CD4+ T cells once 9 to 11 days of culture had elapsed. PCR-confirmed SARS-CoV-2 infection occurred in the person between March and December 2020. These TCRs' antigens remain unknown. This specimen was CD4+ T cells from PBMCs cultured with SARS-CoV-2 spike peptides, taken before COVID-19 vaccination. Receptors were obtained from a human donor who had a prior SARS-CoV-2 infection.

The chain is built from TRBV4-1 and TRBJ2-3; no clear D gene. The CDR3 length is 13 residues. The ends were cut back, 2 bases at V and 4 bases at J, with 7 bases in the middle. Germline V gene data show CDR1 as MGHRA and CDR2 as YSYEKL. In nucleotides, the CDR3 is TGCGCCAGCAGCCAACTAGGCCCAGATACGCAGTATTTT. Translating it yields CASSQLGPDTQYF.

This rearrangement joins TRBV11-3 to TRBJ2-7, with 8 bases matching TRBD1. J was trimmed by 5 bases and V by 2 bases; bases with no gene match: 5. The CDR3 loop spans 14 amino acids. From germline, CDR1 is SGHNT and CDR2 YENEEA. CDR3 in DNA: TGTGCCAGCAGCTTAAGGCACAGGGGGGACGAGCAGTACTTC. It translates to CASSLRHRGDEQYF.

This chain links TRBV2 with TRBJ1-6; 9 bases are shared with TRBD1. V was clipped by 7 bases and J by 6 bases; unmatched bases: 7. Per the germline V gene, CDR1 is SNHLY and CDR2 is FYNNEI. This CDR3 is built from 15 residues. The CDR3 bases are TGTGCCAGCAATTCGGGACAGGGCCCTAATTCACCCCTCCACTTT. Encoded protein: CASNSGQGPNSPLHF. The full variable domain, its missing parts supplied by reference TRBV2 and TRBJ1-6, is EPEVTQTPSHQVTQMGQEVILRCVPISNHLYFYWYRQILGQKVEFLVSFYNNEISEKSEIFDDQFSVERPDGSNFTLKIRSTKLEDSAMYFCASNSGQGPNSPLHFGNGTRLTVT.